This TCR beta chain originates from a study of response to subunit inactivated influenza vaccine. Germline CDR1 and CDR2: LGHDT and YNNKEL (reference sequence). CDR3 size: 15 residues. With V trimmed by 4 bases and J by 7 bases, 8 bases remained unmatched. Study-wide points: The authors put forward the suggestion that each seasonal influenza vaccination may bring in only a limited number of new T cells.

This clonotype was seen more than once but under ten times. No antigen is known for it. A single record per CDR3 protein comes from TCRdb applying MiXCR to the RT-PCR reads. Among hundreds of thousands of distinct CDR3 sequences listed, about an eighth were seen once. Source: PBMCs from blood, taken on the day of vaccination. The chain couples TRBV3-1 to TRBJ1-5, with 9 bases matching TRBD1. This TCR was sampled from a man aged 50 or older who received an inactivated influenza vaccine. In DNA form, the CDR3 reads TGTGCCAGCAGCCCCGAACAGGGGGCAGGACAGCCCCAGCATTTT. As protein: CASSPEQGAGQPQHF.